This is a list of T cell receptor beta chains from one sample in a study of shared clonotypes between healthy human individuals. Sequenced by immunoSEQ multiplex PCR; TCRdb stores in-frame clones only, minus some. The table lists some 740,000 clones, 85% to 95% of them singletons. The sequenced material came from naive CD8+ T cells sorted from blood. All receptors derive from a man younger than 40 in good health. The CDR3 runs from the conserved cysteine through the conserved F or W. D genes are given only for firm matches. A clone size is listed for some rows: how often the clone was seen (once, few, many), or a class if it is expanded.

J gene	clone size	D gene	CDR3 length	V gene	CDR3 protein	CDR3 DNA
TRBJ2-2	.	TRBD1	16	TRBV5-4	CASSRTTGGRDGELFF	TGTGCCAGCAGCCGGACAACAGGGGGCCGGGACGGGGAGCTGTTTTTT
TRBJ2-1	.	TRBD2	16	TRBV4-3	CASSQGSLAGGFEQFF	TGCGCCAGCAGCCAAGGAAGTCTAGCGGGAGGGTTTGAGCAGTTCTTC
TRBJ2-1	few	.	11	TRBV6-5	CASSYRAEQFF	TGTGCCAGCAGTTACAGGGCCGAGCAGTTCTTC
TRBJ2-2	.	TRBD2	15	TRBV6-5	CASSYGSGGIGELFF	TGTGCCAGCAGTTACGGGTCGGGAGGAATCGGGGAGCTGTTTTTT
TRBJ2-1	.	TRBD2	18	TRBV6-1	CASSEKTLAGVIIDEQFF	TGTGCCAGCAGTGAAAAGACCTTAGCGGGAGTAATCATCGATGAGCAGTTCTTC
TRBJ2-7	.	.	17	TRBV7-9	CASSSPLKTNEAHEQYF	TGTGCCAGCAGCTCTCCGCTAAAGACTAATGAGGCCCACGAGCAGTACTTC
TRBJ2-1	.	TRBD2	16	TRBV28	CASSLPLGLATDEQFF	TGTGCCAGCAGTTTGCCCTTGGGACTAGCCACCGATGAGCAGTTCTTC
TRBJ1-3	.	.	11	TRBV20-1	CSARGGNTIYF	TGCAGTGCTAGAGGGGGAAACACCATATATTTT
TRBJ2-1	.	TRBD2	12	TRBV27	CASSFLAGEQFF	TGTGCCAGCAGTTTTCTAGCGGGTGAGCAGTTCTTC
TRBJ2-7	many	.	11	TRBV28	CGTALSYEQYF	TGTGGAACGGCACTCTCCTACGAGCAGTACTTC
TRBJ2-3	.	.	13	TRBV27	CASSLFWPDTQYF	TGTGCCAGCAGTTTATTCTGGCCCGATACGCAGTATTTT
TRBJ1-3	.	.	13	TRBV7-9	CASSSQTGNTIYF	TGTGCCAGCAGCTCCCAAACTGGAAACACCATATATTTT
TRBJ2-7	.	TRBD2	17	TRBV29-1	CSVPGSGGKRLLDEQYF	TGCAGCGTTCCGGGGTCGGGGGGAAAAAGGCTTCTGGACGAGCAGTACTTC
TRBJ2-1	once	TRBD2	14	TRBV7-9	CASSGTSGNNEQFF	TGTGCCAGCTCCGGGACTAGCGGGAACAATGAGCAGTTCTTC
TRBJ2-7	.	.	13	TRBV5-1	CASSFAGAYEQYF	TGCGCCAGCAGCTTCGCCGGGGCCTACGAGCAGTACTTC
TRBJ2-7	once	TRBD2	14	TRBV13	CASSFGTSGHEQYF	TGTGCCAGCAGCTTTGGGACTAGCGGGCACGAGCAGTACTTC
TRBJ2-2	.	TRBD2	15	TRBV14	CASSNLREDTGELFF	TGTGCCAGCAGCAATTTACGGGAGGACACCGGGGAGCTGTTTTTT
TRBJ1-1	.	.	13	TRBV19	CASSLGLGSGAFF	TGTGCCAGTAGTTTGGGTCTGGGGAGCGGAGCTTTCTTT
TRBJ2-7	.	TRBD1	15	TRBV5-4	CASTLQDRAPYEQYF	TGTGCCAGCACCCTACAGGACAGGGCACCCTACGAGCAGTACTTC
TRBJ2-7	.	.	12	TRBV10-1	CASSESAYGQYF	TGCGCCAGCAGTGAGTCTGCCTACGGGCAGTACTTC
TRBJ2-5	.	TRBD1	15	TRBV13	CASRESTGHQETQYF	TGTGCCAGCAGGGAATCGACAGGGCACCAAGAGACCCAGTACTTC
TRBJ2-5	.	.	15	TRBV5-4	CASSLVSRQQETQYF	TGTGCCAGCAGCTTGGTGAGTCGACAGCAAGAGACCCAGTACTTC
TRBJ2-1	.	.	13	TRBV6-5	CASSYSIGDEQFF	TGTGCCAGCAGTTACTCGATAGGGGATGAGCAGTTCTTC
TRBJ2-7	.	TRBD2	16	TRBV4-3	CASSQDTPPSGYEQYF	TGCGCCAGCAGCCAAGATACCCCTCCTAGCGGGTACGAGCAGTACTTC
TRBJ1-2	.	.	13	TRBV7-8	CASSETGTGGYTF	TGTGCCAGCAGCGAGACCGGGACGGGGGGCTACACCTTC
TRBJ1-2	.	.	14	TRBV11-2	CASSPEYRTEGYTF	TGTGCCAGCAGCCCCGAGTACCGGACGGAGGGCTACACCTTC
TRBJ1-1	.	.	14	TRBV27	CASSAYGGNTEAFF	TGTGCCAGCAGTGCATATGGGGGGAACACTGAAGCTTTCTTT
TRBJ1-5	.	TRBD1	14	TRBV29-1	CSVARQGVNQPQHF	TGCAGCGTTGCTCGACAGGGGGTGAATCAGCCCCAGCATTTT
TRBJ2-1	.	TRBD2	13	TRBV29-1	CSVAAGGYNEQFF	TGCAGCGTTGCCGCGGGAGGATACAATGAGCAGTTCTTC
TRBJ2-7	.	TRBD1	15	TRBV13	CASSLLGTGSYEQYF	TGTGCCAGCAGCTTACTCGGGACAGGGTCCTACGAGCAGTACTTC
TRBJ2-1	.	TRBD2	19	TRBV15	CATSTQREDIMKRYNEQFF	TGTGCCACCAGCACGCAGCGGGAGGACATCATGAAACGTTACAATGAGCAGTTCTTC
TRBJ1-2	.	TRBD1	12	TRBV28	CASSPGTGDYTF	TGTGCCAGCAGCCCCGGGACAGGGGACTACACCTTC
TRBJ2-7	.	.	11	TRBV27	CASSGDYEQYF	TGTGCCAGCAGTGGTGACTACGAGCAGTACTTC
TRBJ2-1	few	.	12	TRBV5-4	CASRERYNEQFF	TGTGCCAGCAGGGAGAGGTACAATGAGCAGTTCTTC
TRBJ2-5	.	TRBD1	15	TRBV6-5	CASSNRGFNQETQYF	TGTGCCAGCAGCAACAGGGGCTTCAACCAAGAGACCCAGTACTTC
TRBJ2-7	.	TRBD2	16	TRBV28	CASTGRTSRELYEQYF	TGTGCCAGCACCGGTAGGACTAGTAGGGAGCTCTACGAGCAGTACTTC
TRBJ2-1	once	.	16	TRBV7-8	CASSLLIRGLYNEQFF	TGTGCCAGCAGCTTACTTATTCGGGGACTGTACAATGAGCAGTTCTTC
TRBJ2-5	.	.	16	TRBV11-2	CASSSYRTALQETQYF	TGTGCCAGCAGCTCATACCGGACGGCCCTCCAAGAGACCCAGTACTTC